The 6 T cell receptor beta chains given below trace back to one sample, sequenced in a study of Tregs in tolerant kidney transplant recipients. The assay was immunoSEQ multiplex PCR, and TCRdb's table has in-frame clones only and misses some. Its table lists about 23,000 clones. Recipients received nonmyeloablative bone marrow transplants from related graft donors, with transient mixed chimerism. The sequencing here drew on CD4+ T cells from blood (PBMCs), taken 6 months after the transplant. These TCRs come from a human patient who received a combined kidney and bone marrow transplant. Some T cells may be graft donor cells.

Comment on this clone: Read data end 3 residues before the CDR3 end; the end is taken from the germline J gene. The chain is built from TRBV2 and TRBJ2-3; maybe TRBD2 (5 bases). The CDR3 sequence is 14 residues long. The V gene's germline CDR1 is SNHLY and CDR2 FYNNEI. Trimming took 5 bases from V and 0 from J, leaving 9 bases between them. CDR3: CASSLQRSTDTQYF. The DNA read from the CDR3 is TGTGCCAGCAGTTTACAGCGGAGCACAGATACG.

Regarding this clone: The CDR3 end lies 3 residues beyond the end of the read and is filled in from the germline J gene. This chain links TRBV20-1 with TRBJ2-2; weak D call: TRBD2 (6 bases). Germline assignment: CDR1 DFQATT and CDR2 SNEGSKA (reference sequence). This CDR3 is 14 amino acids long. V lost 0 bases to trimming and J lost 6 bases, with 11 bases between them. CDR3 sequence: CSARDAGTPGELFF. The CDR3 bases that were read are TGCAGTGCTAGAGATGCGGGAACGCCCGGGGAG.

On this clone itself: The read terminates 3 residues ahead of where the CDR3 ends, so the germline J gene completes it. The V gene is TRBV19, the J gene TRBJ2-4; D is ambiguous. This CDR3 is built from 13 residues. CDR1 and CDR2 (germline): LNHDA, SQIVND (reference sequence). Here the CDR3 reads CASSMMGKRIQYF. The sequenced part of the CDR3 DNA is TGTGCCAGTAGTATGATGGGCAAGAGGATT.

Comment on this clone: Read sequence stops 3 residues before the CDR3 end, and the germline J gene provides the missing end. The rearrangement links TRBV5-1 to TRBJ2-5, with 11 bases aligning to TRBD2. Germline V gives CDR1 SGHRS, CDR2 YFSETQ. The CDR3 has 14 amino acids. Losses at the gene ends were 4 bases for V and 5 bases for J; bases not matched to a gene: 4. This CDR3 reads CASSIAGGQETQYF. The covered CDR3 bases are TGCGCCAGCAGCATAGCGGGGGGGCAGGAGACC.

A remark on this clone: The read finishes 3 residues shy of the CDR3 end, and the germline J gene is used to complete it. The chain recombines TRBV4-2 with TRBJ2-3; 9 bases line up with TRBD1. Germline V gene lookup returns CDR1 LGHNA and CDR2 YNFKEQ. V shed 0 bases, J shed 6 bases, and the junction held 7 bases outside the gene matches. The CDR3 covers 16 residues. This CDR3 is CASSQEPGTGTDTQYF. CDR3 DNA (partial): TGTGCCAGCAGCCAAGAACCCGGGACAGGGACGGATACG.

Regarding this clone: Sequencing ends 3 residues short of the CDR3 end; the germline J gene provides the rest. The V gene is TRBV19, the J gene TRBJ1-4, with D uncertain. Germline-derived CDR1 and CDR2 are LNHDA and SQIVND (reference sequence). The V end lost 2 bases, the J end lost 8 bases, and 3 bases lay between the germline ends. The length of the CDR3 is 11 residues. The CDR3 loop reads CASSIREKLFF. The CDR3 DNA, read in part, is TGTGCCAGTAGTATAAGGGAAAAA.